These 22 T cell receptor beta chains were sequenced from one sample in a study of CD8 T cells in ankylosing spondylitis. TCRdb reprocessed the 5' RACE reads with MiXCR, giving one entry per CDR3 protein. This table holds some 90,000 distinct CDR3 sequences, around 30% found once. Sequencing input: blood, either unsorted or a sorted T cell fraction (not recorded which). The source of these receptors is a male donor with ankylosing spondylitis or in good health (not recorded which).

This clonotype appeared a few times. This chain connects TRBV20-1 to TRBJ2-7, with no clear D. Germline CDR1 DFQATT, CDR2 SNEGSKA (reference sequence). V dropped 1 base and J dropped 6 bases, with 10 bases sitting between them. This CDR3 is built from 12 residues. As DNA, the CDR3 is TGCAGTGCTAGAGTAACTGGGCGCGAGCAGTACTTC. Amino acids: CSARVTGREQYF.

This clonotype was counted between two and nine times. This chain uses TRBV20-1 with TRBJ2-1, with TRBD2 matching 12 bases. This CDR3 has 16 residues. Germline V gene sequence: CDR1 DFQATT, CDR2 SNEGSKA (reference sequence). Trimming removed 6 bases from V and 4 bases from J; junction bases left unmatched: 10. The CDR3: CSARTGLAGPYNEQFF. The CDR3 DNA sequence: TGCAGTGCGCGGACCGGACTAGCGGGGCCATACAATGAGCAGTTCTTC.

This clonotype has ten or more counts. This chain joins TRBV29-1 and TRBJ2-1, with 13 bases identical to TRBD2. V lost 0 bases to trimming and J lost 13 bases; unmatched junction nucleotides: 3. Germline CDR1 SQVTM, CDR2 ANQGSEA. The length of the CDR3 is 13 residues. The CDR3: CSVEETSGRQQFF. DNA for the CDR3: TGCAGCGTTGAAGAGACTAGCGGGAGGCAACAGTTCTTC.

This clonotype was seen a few times. The chain joins TRBV27 to TRBJ2-2, with a possible D match to TRBD2 (6 bases). The CDR3 is 14 amino acids. V lost 4 bases, J lost 6 bases, and 12 bases lay in between. Germline loops: CDR1 MNHEY, CDR2 SMNVEV (reference sequence). CDR3 nucleotides: TGTGCCAGCAGTTGGGGGACTGAGTCCGGGGAGCTGTTTTTT. It encodes CASSWGTESGELFF.

In its sample, this clonotype was seen a few times. V and J are TRBV20-1 and TRBJ1-5; no definite D call. In germline, CDR1 is DFQATT, CDR2 SNEGSKA (reference sequence). The CDR3 is 15 residues long. V lost 3 bases and J 2 bases, leaving 14 bases between the germline ends. CDR3 region: CSASATTGGNQPQHF. The CDR3 bases are TGCAGTGCTAGTGCAACCACGGGCGGCAATCAGCCCCAGCATTTT.

The genes are TRBV7-9 and TRBJ1-6, with 9 bases aligning to TRBD1. Germline-derived CDR1 and CDR2 are SEHNR and FQNEAQ (reference sequence). The CDR3 has 14 amino acids. Trimming took 6 bases from V and 7 from J; bases not matched to a gene: 4. The CDR3 region has the DNA TGTGCCAGCAGTTCCACAGGGGGCAATTCACCCCTCCACTTT. Translation gives CASSSTGGNSPLHF.

This clonotype turned up a few times. The chain links TRBV9 to TRBJ2-3; no clear D. V gave up 1 base and J gave up 6 bases, with 6 bases separating them. Germline assignment: CDR1 SGDLS and CDR2 YYNGEE. The CDR3 contains 12 residues. CDR3 loop: CASSVLADTQYF. In DNA form, the CDR3 reads TGTGCCAGCAGCGTACTTGCGGATACGCAGTATTTT.

This chain joins TRBV20-1 and TRBJ2-1, with 8 nucleotides matching TRBD1. CDR3 size: 12 residues. CDR1 and CDR2 (germline): DFQATT, SNEGSKA (reference sequence). With 7 bases clipped from V and 10 bases from J, the junction kept 9 bases outside the gene matches. As DNA, the CDR3 is TGCAGTGTGGCGGGACAGGCTTGGGAGCAGTTCTTC. It yields the protein CSVAGQAWEQFF.

The J gene is TRBJ2-3, the V gene TRBV20-1, with 9 bases aligning to TRBD2. J lost 6 bases, V lost 4 bases, and 17 bases had no gene match. This CDR3 contains 17 residues. Per germline, CDR1 DFQATT and CDR2 SNEGSKA (reference sequence). The CDR3 sequence is CSATITVAGVLGDTQYF. Here the CDR3 DNA reads TGCAGTGCTACGATAACAGTAGCGGGAGTCTTGGGGGATACGCAGTATTTT.

A remark on this clonotype: One end of the junction is discordant with germline, which a read error may explain. The chain couples TRBV20-1 to TRBJ2-3, with 7 bases identical to TRBD2. This CDR3 is 15 amino acids long. CDR1 and CDR2 from the germline V gene are DFQATT and SNEGSKA (reference sequence). The CDR3 region is CCATGGRPTPDTQYF. CDR3 nucleotide sequence: TGCTGTGCTACGGGCGGGAGACCCACCCCAGATACGCAGTATTTT.

The sample holds many counts of this clonotype. The rearrangement joins TRBV12-3 or TRBV12-4 to TRBJ1-1; D unresolved. V lost 6 bases, J lost 3 bases, and 11 bases lay in between. The CDR3 spans 13 residues. CDR3 loop: CASSLAGDTEAFF. The DNA for the CDR3 is TGTGCCAGCAGCTTGGCTGGGGACACTGAAGCTTTCTTT.

This clonotype has only a few counts. The chain combines TRBV11-3 with TRBJ2-3; TRBD2 is a possible D gene (6 bases). The CDR3 consists of 14 residues. V was clipped by 3 bases and J by 2 bases, with 9 bases between them. CDR1 and CDR2 from the germline V gene are SGHNT and YENEEA. This CDR3 reads CASSLDYYTDTQYF. The DNA for the CDR3 is TGTGCCAGCAGCTTGGACTACTACACAGATACGCAGTATTTT.

The chain combines TRBV7-2 with TRBJ2-7; 8 bases agree with TRBD2. V shed 3 bases and J 5 bases; nucleotides not matched to a gene: 6. This CDR3 has 14 residues. From germline, CDR1 is SGHTA and CDR2 FQGNSA. CDR3 sequence (DNA): TGTGCCAGCAGCTTGGGAAAAGCGGGAGACGAGCAGTACTTC. Protein product: CASSLGKAGDEQYF.

The sample holds many counts of this clonotype. The V and J genes are TRBV20-1 and TRBJ2-3, with TRBD1 identical over 9 bases. Losses at the gene ends were 6 bases for V and 3 bases for J; bases not matched to a gene: 4. The CDR3 is 13 amino acids. Germline V gene lookup returns CDR1 DFQATT and CDR2 SNEGSKA (reference sequence). The CDR3 DNA reads TGCAGTGCCCCCGGGACAGGGACAGATACGCAGTATTTT. It is translated as CSAPGTGTDTQYF.

This clonotype was detected ten times or more. V and J are TRBV5-1 and TRBJ2-5; D not certain. The CDR3 length is 13 residues. The V end lost 4 bases, the J end lost 5 bases, and 12 bases lay between the germline ends. CDR1 is SGHRS, CDR2 YFSETQ, per germline. The CDR3 protein is CASSPEIGETQYF. The CDR3 region has the DNA TGCGCCAGCAGCCCCGAGATTGGGGAGACCCAGTACTTC.

There are many counts of this clonotype. This chain uses TRBV7-2 with TRBJ2-3; 14 bases fit TRBD2. Unmatched junction bases numbered 7, after V lost 4 bases and J lost 4 bases. Germline values: CDR1 SGHTA, CDR2 FQGNSA. The CDR3 totals 17 residues. CDR3 sequence: CASSYRLAGGPADTQYF. CDR3 bases: TGTGCCAGCAGCTACCGACTAGCGGGAGGGCCAGCAGATACGCAGTATTTT.

The sample holds many counts of this clonotype. This chain uses TRBV7-8 with TRBJ2-5; D remains unclear. Per the germline V gene, CDR1 is SGHVS and CDR2 is FQNEAQ. CDR3 size: 10 residues. Trimming took off 5 bases at V and 5 bases at J, with 3 bases between the two ends. The CDR3 nucleotides read TGTGCCAGCAGCCATGAGACCCAGTACTTC. It encodes CASSHETQYF.

This clonotype came up many times. CDR3 sequence: CSAGLAEQETQYF. The CDR3 nucleotides read TGCAGTGCTGGACTAGCCGAACAAGAGACCCAGTACTTC. The chain joins TRBV20-1 to TRBJ2-5; 8 bases align to TRBD2. CDR3 length equals 13 residues. Trimming cost V 5 bases and J 2 bases; bases outside gene matches: 4. CDR1 and CDR2 from the germline V gene are DFQATT and SNEGSKA (reference sequence).

The rearrangement links TRBV2 to TRBJ2-1; D not certain. This CDR3 is built from 12 residues. Germline assignment: CDR1 SNHLY and CDR2 FYNNEI. The V and J ends lost 6 bases and 8 bases respectively, with 11 bases between them. The CDR3 coding sequence is TGTGCCAGCAGGCAGTCGATGCATGAGCAGTTCTTC. Residues: CASRQSMHEQFF.

The table lists this clonotype with a few counts. V is TRBV11-2 and J is TRBJ2-1; D not certain. This CDR3 contains 11 residues. Trimming shortened V by 1 base and J by 9 bases, and 4 bases separated the two germline ends. The V gene's germline CDR1 is SGHAT and CDR2 FQNNGV. The CDR3 DNA reads TGTGCCAGCAGCTTAGGGTCTGAGCAGTTCTTC. It codes for CASSLGSEQFF.

The chain combines TRBV6-2 or TRBV6-3 with TRBJ1-5; D is uncertain. This CDR3 is built from 13 residues. V was pared by 0 bases and J by 5 bases, with 5 bases between. Germline V gives CDR1 MNHEY, CDR2 SVGEGT. The CDR3: CASSYSRDQPQHF. CDR3 in DNA: TGTGCCAGCAGTTACTCCCGGGATCAGCCCCAGCATTTT.

This clonotype has just one count. The chain joins TRBV5-1 to TRBJ2-1; 11 bases map to TRBD1. The V segment lost 0 bases and the J segment 3 bases; nucleotides outside the gene matches: 14. The CDR3 totals 20 residues. Germline-derived CDR1 and CDR2 are SGHRS and YFSETQ. The CDR3 loop is CASSLAGDRGYFGSYNEQFF. The CDR3, as DNA: TGCGCCAGCAGCTTGGCCGGGGACAGGGGGTATTTTGGTAGCTACAATGAGCAGTTCTTC.